A single sample gave rise to the 12 T cell receptor beta chains below, sequenced in a study of cytomegalovirus exposure and HLA in healthy donors (dated 2017 in TCRdb). Preparation of the library involved the immunoSEQ multiplex PCR assay. For the multiplex PCR, a mixture combining 60 forward primers for TCR Vbeta segments and 13 reverse primers for TCR Jbeta segments was used. TCRdb carries this immuneACCESS record with in-frame sequences only. Its versions omit some clonotypes, under half of them owing to an unresolved V gene in the studies checked, with the rest unexplained. This sample comprises approximately 140,000 clones, approximately 80% of them detected only once. The ten largest clones represent 5% to 5.5% of the sample. The sequencing sample was made of PBMCs. All receptors derive from a male donor in good health and CMV-seronegative.

The J gene is TRBJ2-2, the V gene TRBV5-1, with TRBD1 identical over 9 bases. CDR1 is SGHRS, CDR2 YFSETQ, per germline. V trimming: 2 bases; J trimming: 5 bases; junction bases outside the gene matches: 4. The CDR3 is 15 residues long. The CDR3 region has the DNA TGCGCCAGCAGCTTACAGGGGGCAGGGACCGGGGAGCTGTTTTTT. Its translation is CASSLQGAGTGELFF.

The V gene is TRBV5-4, the J gene TRBJ1-1; a possible D gene is TRBD1 (5 bases). CDR3 size: 14 residues. V shed 3 bases and J shed 8 bases, with 17 bases lying between them. Germline V gene lookup returns CDR1 SGHNT and CDR2 YYREEE (reference sequence). The CDR3 coding sequence is TGTGCCAGCAGCTCCCCCGGTAGGCCAGGGGAAGCTTTCTTT. Amino acid sequence: CASSSPGRPGEAFF. Full variable domain (rest looked up from reference TRBV5-4 and TRBJ1-1): ETGVTQSPTHLIKTRGQQVTLRCSSQSGHNTVSWYQQALGQGPQFIFQYYREEENGRGNFPPRFSGLQFPNYSSELNVNALELDDSALYLCASSSPGRPGEAFFGQGTRLTVV.

This clone was seen a single time. The J gene is TRBJ2-3, the V gene TRBV5-1; D gene unclear. The CDR3 extends over 11 amino acids. V lost 6 bases and J lost 2, with 4 bases in between. Germline CDR1 is SGHRS and CDR2 is YFSETQ. DNA of the CDR3: TGCGCCAGCAAGCTCACAGATACGCAGTATTTT. This gives the protein CASKLTDTQYF.

This clone was counted between two and nine times. The chain joins TRBV4-2 to TRBJ1-2; 9 positions agree with TRBD1. J was trimmed by 1 base and V by 0 bases; bases with no gene match: 9. Germline V lookup: CDR1 LGHNA, CDR2 YNFKEQ. This CDR3 has 18 amino acids. This CDR3 reads CASSQDLGTGLNNYGYTF. CDR3 in DNA: TGTGCCAGCAGCCAAGATCTGGGGACAGGGTTGAATAACTATGGCTACACCTTC.

The rearrangement joins TRBV28 to TRBJ1-6; no clear D. The CDR3 is made up of 12 amino acids. With 6 bases removed from V and 9 bases from J, the gap between germline ends came to 9 bases. In germline, CDR1 is MDHEN, CDR2 SYDVKM. CDR3 nucleotide sequence: TGTGCCAGCAGCCCAGGCAGTTCACCCCTCCACTTT. Translation gives CASSPGSSPLHF.

This rearrangement joins TRBV30 to TRBJ1-5; no clear D. V was clipped by 0 bases and J by 7 bases, with 10 bases between them. Germline V gene data show CDR1 as GTSNPN and CDR2 as SVGIG (reference sequence). The CDR3 is 13 amino acids. Here the CDR3 reads CAWSVQEEQPQHF. CDR3 bases: TGTGCCTGGAGTGTCCAGGAGGAGCAGCCCCAGCATTTT.

J is TRBJ1-1 and V is TRBV18; D gene ambiguous. Trimming removed 2 bases at V and 8 bases at J, with 18 bases between. Germline assignment: CDR1 KGHSH and CDR2 LQKENI. The length of the CDR3 is 15 residues. Here the CDR3 DNA reads TGTGCCAGCTCACCATCTATTGGAGAATTAAGCGAAGCTTTCTTT. Its protein product is CASSPSIGELSEAFF.

This clone has only a few counts. The rearrangement uses TRBV10-2 and TRBJ1-1; a weak D match, TRBD1 (5 bases). The V gene lost 9 bases and the J gene lost 2 bases, with 13 bases spanning the gap. Germline V CDR1 and CDR2: WSHSY, SAAADI. The CDR3 is made up of 13 amino acids. The CDR3, as DNA: TGCGCCAGTCGGGCAGGGATAAACACTGAAGCTTTCTTT. Its translation: CASRAGINTEAFF.

The chain couples TRBV5-1 to TRBJ1-1; no reliable D call. CDR1 is SGHRS and CDR2 is YFSETQ in the germline V gene. V lost 5 bases to trimming and J lost 5 bases, with 7 bases between them. This CDR3 is 11 amino acids long. In nucleotides, the CDR3 is TGCGCCAGCAGGGGAGAGACTGAAGCTTTCTTT. It specifies CASRGETEAFF.

V gene TRBV7-9 combines with J gene TRBJ1-2, with 7 positions matching TRBD1. V shed 3 bases and J 6 bases; nucleotides not matched to a gene: 7. CDR3 length: 14 residues. CDR1 SEHNR and CDR2 FQNEAQ come from the germline V gene (reference sequence). Here the CDR3 DNA reads TGTGCCAGCAGCTTCGAGGGGGCTTTAGATGGCTACACCTTC. Its translation is CASSFEGALDGYTF.

V gene TRBV28 combines with J gene TRBJ1-1; D is unclear. The germline V and J ends were trimmed by 6 bases and 1 base, with 12 bases remaining between them. This CDR3 has 14 residues. Germline V CDR1 and CDR2: MDHEN, SYDVKM. CDR3 protein: CASRETGGNTEAFF. CDR3 nucleotide sequence: TGTGCCAGCAGAGAGACTGGCGGGAACACTGAAGCTTTCTTT.

The chain has TRBV28 and TRBJ1-6, with D possibly being TRBD1 (5 bases). Germline CDR1 and CDR2: MDHEN and SYDVKM. V lost 3 bases, J lost 14 bases, and 11 bases lay in between. The CDR3 length is 12 residues. CDR3 sequence: CASSLDRGTLHF. The CDR3 coding sequence is TGTGCCAGCAGTTTGGACCGGGGGACCCTCCACTTT.